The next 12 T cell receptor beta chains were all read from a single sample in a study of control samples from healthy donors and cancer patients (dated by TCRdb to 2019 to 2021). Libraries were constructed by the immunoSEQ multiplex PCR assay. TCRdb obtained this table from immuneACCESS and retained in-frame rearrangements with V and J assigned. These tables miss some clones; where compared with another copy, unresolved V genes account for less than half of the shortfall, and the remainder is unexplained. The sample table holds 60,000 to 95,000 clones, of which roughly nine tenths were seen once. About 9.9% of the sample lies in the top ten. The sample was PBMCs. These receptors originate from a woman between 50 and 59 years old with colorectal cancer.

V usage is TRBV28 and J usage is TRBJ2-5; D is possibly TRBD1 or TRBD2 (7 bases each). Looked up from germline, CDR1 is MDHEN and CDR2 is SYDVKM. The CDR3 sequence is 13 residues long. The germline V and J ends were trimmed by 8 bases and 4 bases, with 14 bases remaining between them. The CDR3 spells CASRRGGGETQYF. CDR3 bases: TGTGCCAGCCGCAGGGGGGGCGGAGAGACCCAGTACTTC. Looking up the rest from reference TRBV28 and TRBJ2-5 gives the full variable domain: DVKVTQSSRYLVKRTGEKVFLECVQDMDHENMFWYRQDPGLGLRLIYFSYDVKMKEKGDIPEGYSVSREKKERFSLILESASTNQTSMYLCASRRGGGETQYFGPGTRLLVL.

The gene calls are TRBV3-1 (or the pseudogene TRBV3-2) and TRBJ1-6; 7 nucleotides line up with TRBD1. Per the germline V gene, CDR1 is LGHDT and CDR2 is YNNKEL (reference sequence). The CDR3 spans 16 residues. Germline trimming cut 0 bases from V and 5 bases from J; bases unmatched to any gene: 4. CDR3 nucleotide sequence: TGTGCCAGCAGCCAAGATGGGACAGCTGATAATTCACCCCTCCACTTT. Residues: CASSQDGTADNSPLHF.

CDR3 loop: CASSQPGQPAFF. CDR3 DNA sequence: TGTGCCAGCAGCCAACCCGGGCAGCCGGCTTTCTTT. V gene TRBV7-2 combines with J gene TRBJ1-1; D ambiguous. Trimming took 5 bases from V and 11 from J, leaving 15 bases between them. Germline V gene lookup returns CDR1 SGHTA and CDR2 FQGNSA. The CDR3 runs 12 residues.

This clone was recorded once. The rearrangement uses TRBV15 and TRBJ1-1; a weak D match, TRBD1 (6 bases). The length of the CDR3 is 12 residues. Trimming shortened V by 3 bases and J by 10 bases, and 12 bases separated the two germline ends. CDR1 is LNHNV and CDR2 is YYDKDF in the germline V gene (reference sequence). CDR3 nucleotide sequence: TGTGCCACCAGCAGGGGGGGGCGCGGAGCTTTCTTT. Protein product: CATSRGGRGAFF.

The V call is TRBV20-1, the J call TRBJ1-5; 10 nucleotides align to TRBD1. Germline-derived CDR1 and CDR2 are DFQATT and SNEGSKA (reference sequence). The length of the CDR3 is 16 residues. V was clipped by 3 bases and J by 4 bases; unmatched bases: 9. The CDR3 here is CSASDFGTGVNQPQHF. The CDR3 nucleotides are TGCAGTGCTAGTGATTTCGGGACAGGGGTTAATCAGCCCCAGCATTTT.

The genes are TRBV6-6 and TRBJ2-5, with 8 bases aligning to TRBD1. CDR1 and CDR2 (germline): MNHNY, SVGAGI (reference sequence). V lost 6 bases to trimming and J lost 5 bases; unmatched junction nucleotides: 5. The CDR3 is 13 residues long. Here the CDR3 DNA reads TGTGCCAGCAGCCAGGGGGCACGGGAGACCCAGTACTTC. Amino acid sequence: CASSQGARETQYF.

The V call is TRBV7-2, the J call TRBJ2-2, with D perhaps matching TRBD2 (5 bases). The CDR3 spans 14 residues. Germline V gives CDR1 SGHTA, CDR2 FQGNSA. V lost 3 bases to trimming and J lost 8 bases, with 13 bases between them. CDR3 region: CASSFIGVEGELFF. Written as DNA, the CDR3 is TGTGCCAGCAGCTTCATCGGGGTGGAGGGGGAGCTGTTTTTT. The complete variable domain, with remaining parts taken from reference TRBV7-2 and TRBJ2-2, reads GAGVSQSPSNKVTEKGKDVELRCDPISGHTALYWYRQSLGQGLEFLIYFQGNSAPDKSGLPSDRFSAERTGGSVSTLTIQRTQQEDSAVYLCASSFIGVEGELFFGEGSRLTVL.

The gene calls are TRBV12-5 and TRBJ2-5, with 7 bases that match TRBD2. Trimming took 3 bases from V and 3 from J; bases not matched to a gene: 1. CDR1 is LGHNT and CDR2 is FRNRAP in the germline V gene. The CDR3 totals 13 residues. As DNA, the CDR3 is TGTGCTAGTGGTTTAGCGGGGAAAGAGACCCAGTACTTC. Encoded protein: CASGLAGKETQYF.

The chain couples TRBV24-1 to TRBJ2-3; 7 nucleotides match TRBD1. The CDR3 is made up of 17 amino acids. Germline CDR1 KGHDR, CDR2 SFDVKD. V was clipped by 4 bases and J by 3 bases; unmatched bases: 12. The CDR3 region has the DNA TGTGCCACCAGTGACCTCGGACAGGTTGGTGCGACAGATACGCAGTATTTT. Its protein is CATSDLGQVGATDTQYF.

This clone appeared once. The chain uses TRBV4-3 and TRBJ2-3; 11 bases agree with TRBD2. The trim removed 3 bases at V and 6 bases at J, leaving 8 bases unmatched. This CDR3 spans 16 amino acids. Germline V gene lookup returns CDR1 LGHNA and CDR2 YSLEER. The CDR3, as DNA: TGCGCCAGCAGCCAGCAGCTAGCGGGGGGCGAGGATACGCAGTATTTT. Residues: CASSQQLAGGEDTQYF.

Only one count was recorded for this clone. The CDR3, as DNA: TGTGCCAGCAGTGCGGGGGGCGGGTATCAGCCCCAGCATTTT. It specifies CASSAGGGYQPQHF. The genes are TRBV6-1 and TRBJ1-5, with D maybe TRBD1 (6 bases). Germline CDR1 reads MNHNS; CDR2 reads SASEGT. The ends were cut back, 4 bases at V and 5 bases at J, with 12 bases in the middle. The CDR3 length is 14 residues.

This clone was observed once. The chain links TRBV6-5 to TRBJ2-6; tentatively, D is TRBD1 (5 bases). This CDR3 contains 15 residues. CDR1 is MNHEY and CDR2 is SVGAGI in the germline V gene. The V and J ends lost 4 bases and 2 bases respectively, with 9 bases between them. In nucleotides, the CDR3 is TGTGCCAGCAGTTTGAAGGGGACTGGGGCCAACGTCCTGACTTTC. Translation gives CASSLKGTGANVLTF.